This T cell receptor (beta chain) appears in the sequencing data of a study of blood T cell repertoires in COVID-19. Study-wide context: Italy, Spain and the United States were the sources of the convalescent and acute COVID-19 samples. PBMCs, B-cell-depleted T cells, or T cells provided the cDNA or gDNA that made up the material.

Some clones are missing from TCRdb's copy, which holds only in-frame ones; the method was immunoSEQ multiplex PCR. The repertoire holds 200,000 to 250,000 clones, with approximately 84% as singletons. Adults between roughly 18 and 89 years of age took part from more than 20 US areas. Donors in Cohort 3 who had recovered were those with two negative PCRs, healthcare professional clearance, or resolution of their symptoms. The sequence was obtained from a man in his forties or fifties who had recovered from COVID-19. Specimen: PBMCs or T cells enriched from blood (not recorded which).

The CDR3 DNA reads TGCAGCGTGGGGACAGGGGTGAGCACTGAAGCTTTCTTT. This sequence encodes CSVGTGVSTEAFF. The chain couples TRBV29-1 to TRBJ1-1, with 10 bases matching TRBD1. CDR3 length: 13 residues. V lost 6 bases, J lost 4 bases, and 5 bases stayed unmatched. Germline lookup yields CDR1 SQVTM and CDR2 ANQGSEA.